These 11 T cell receptor beta chains originate from one sample sequenced in a study of control samples from healthy donors and cancer patients. Libraries were prepared by immunoSEQ multiplex PCR; TCRdb keeps only in-frame clonotypes and omits some of them. The data show 150,000 to 200,000 clones, nearly 90% seen once. Sequencing was carried out using blood. The receptors stem from a woman aged 45-59 years in good health.

This sequence joins TRBV11-2 and TRBJ2-5; D not certain. The CDR3 totals 13 residues. Trimming took 1 base from V and 2 from J, leaving 5 bases between them. Germline loops: CDR1 SGHAT, CDR2 FQNNGV. The CDR3 DNA reads TGTGCCAGCAGCTTAGGGGGACAAGAGACCCAGTACTTC. Translated, it gives CASSLGGQETQYF.

In its sample, this clone was seen a few times. This rearrangement joins TRBV13 to TRBJ2-1; D gene unclear. This CDR3 has 13 residues. V shed 2 bases and J shed 3 bases, with 5 bases lying between them. CDR1 PRHDT and CDR2 FYEKMQ come from the germline V gene (reference sequence). CDR3 residues: CASSLLGYNEQFF. The DNA for the CDR3 is TGTGCCAGCAGCTTATTAGGCTACAATGAGCAGTTCTTC.

The chain has TRBV5-1 and TRBJ2-3; D possibly corresponds to TRBD2 (6 bases). Germline V gene data show CDR1 as SGHRS and CDR2 as YFSETQ. Trimming removed 4 bases at V and 3 bases at J, with 18 bases between. The CDR3 has 16 amino acids. The CDR3 nucleotides are TGCGCCAGCAGCCCAACCGGGACTCAACGAACAGATACGCAGTATTTT. This sequence encodes CASSPTGTQRTDTQYF.

The genes are TRBV6-5 and TRBJ1-5, with 9 bases that match TRBD1. The CDR3 length is 15 residues. V was pared by 6 bases and J by 7 bases, with 10 bases of the junction left unmatched. Germline CDR1 is MNHEY and CDR2 is SVGAGI. The DNA for the CDR3 is TGTGCCAGCAGAACATGGGGACAGGGTGGACAGCCCCAGCATTTT. It translates to CASRTWGQGGQPQHF.

The rearrangement joins TRBV7-6 to TRBJ2-4; D possibly matches TRBD1 or TRBD2 (5 bases each). The V and J ends lost 3 bases and 0 bases respectively, with 6 bases between them. In germline, CDR1 is SGHVS, CDR2 FNYEAQ. There are 14 residues in the CDR3. DNA of the CDR3: TGTGCCAGCAGCTTCGGGACAGCCAAAAACATTCAGTACTTC. Its protein product is CASSFGTAKNIQYF.

The chain links TRBV5-1 to TRBJ1-2; D gene ambiguous. This CDR3 contains 16 residues. V lost 2 bases, J lost 0 bases, and 14 bases lay in between. The germline gives CDR1 SGHRS, CDR2 YFSETQ. The CDR3 DNA reads as TGCGCCAGCAGCTTCTTACCGACTGGGGCTAACTATGGCTACACCTTC. It codes for CASSFLPTGANYGYTF.

The V and J genes are TRBV27 and TRBJ2-7; D is possibly TRBD1 (5 bases). The CDR3 sequence is 14 residues long. V lost 2 bases, J lost 5 bases, and 13 bases lay in between. Germline CDR1 is MNHEY and CDR2 is SMNVEV (reference sequence). The CDR3 DNA reads TGTGCCAGCAGTTTAGGGGCCGGTGGGGACGAGCAGTACTTC. Encoded protein: CASSLGAGGDEQYF.

The chain links TRBV7-9 to TRBJ1-4; TRBD1 might be the D (6 bases). V was cut by 5 bases and J by 8 bases, with 15 bases left in between. The CDR3 has 14 residues. Germline assignment: CDR1 SEHNR and CDR2 FQNEAQ (reference sequence). Here the CDR3 reads CASSLQGGREKLFF. The CDR3 DNA follows: TGTGCCAGCAGCCTACAGGGTGGGCGGGAAAAACTGTTTTTT.

The chain is built from TRBV28 and TRBJ1-3, with D hard to call. This CDR3 is 12 amino acids long. Trimming took 2 bases from V and 9 from J, leaving 8 bases between them. Germline lookup yields CDR1 MDHEN and CDR2 SYDVKM. The CDR3 sequence is CASSLPGGTIYF. The CDR3 DNA follows: TGTGCCAGCAGTTTACCGGGAGGCACCATATATTTT.

This clone was picked up one time. V gene TRBV20-1 combines with J gene TRBJ1-5; TRBD1 matches at 7 bases. V was pared by 3 bases and J by 4 bases, with 9 bases of the junction left unmatched. The CDR3 is 15 amino acids. Germline V gives CDR1 DFQATT, CDR2 SNEGSKA (reference sequence). CDR3 nucleotides: TGCAGTGCTAGTGCGGGACAGTTCATGAATCAGCCCCAGCATTTT. The encoded protein is CSASAGQFMNQPQHF.

This rearrangement joins TRBV5-4 to TRBJ2-1; tentative D call: TRBD1 (6 bases). Trimming took 0 bases from V and 6 from J, leaving 13 bases between them. This CDR3 spans 15 amino acids. Germline CDR1 and CDR2: SGHNT and YYREEE (reference sequence). The CDR3 loop reads CASSLGQVSGNEQFF. The CDR3, as DNA: TGTGCCAGCAGCTTGGGACAGGTCTCAGGCAATGAGCAGTTCTTC.